The 32 T cell receptor beta chains below all came from one sample that was sequenced in a study of shared clonotypes between healthy human individuals. Produced via immunoSEQ multiplex PCR; TCRdb's table is partial and in-frame only. In the table there are 2,500,000 or so clones, roughly nine tenths of which are singletons. Specimen: naive CD4+ T cells sorted from blood. Subset in this sample: CD45RA+ positively selected. The receptor source for this set is a young man in good health.

This clone was seen only a few times. The chain employs TRBV20-1 and TRBJ2-6; no firm D call. Germline V CDR1 and CDR2: DFQATT, SNEGSKA (reference sequence). The CDR3 is 11 amino acids. Trimming removed 6 bases from V and 3 bases from J, with 3 bases in between. Here the CDR3 DNA reads TGCAGTGCCTTTGGGGCCAACGTCCTGACTTTC. Its protein is CSAFGANVLTF.

This chain uses TRBV7-2 with TRBJ1-1; possibly TRBD1 for D (6 bases). CDR3 length: 14 amino acids. Germline V lookup: CDR1 SGHTA, CDR2 FQGNSA. V was clipped by 1 base and J by 4 bases, with 10 bases between them. CDR3 amino acids: CASSLEVRGTEAFF. The CDR3 DNA is TGTGCCAGCAGCTTAGAGGTCAGGGGCACTGAAGCTTTCTTT.

This sequence joins TRBV19 and TRBJ1-5; D possibly corresponds to TRBD1 (5 bases). CDR3 size: 14 residues. V was cut by 8 bases and J by 7 bases, with 18 bases left in between. Germline V gene sequence: CDR1 LNHDA, CDR2 SQIVND (reference sequence). The CDR3 here is CASSGQGGGQPQHF. CDR3 bases: TGTGCCAGTTCGGGGCAGGGAGGAGGCCAGCCCCAGCATTTT.

V is TRBV2 and J is TRBJ2-2; D may be TRBD1 (6 bases). V lost 0 bases and J lost 7, with 9 bases in between. Germline loops: CDR1 SNHLY, CDR2 FYNNEI. This CDR3 is built from 14 residues. CDR3 loop: CASSEASGVGELFF. CDR3 sequence (DNA): TGTGCCAGCAGTGAAGCGTCAGGGGTCGGGGAGCTGTTTTTT.

This clone appeared a single time. V gene TRBV10-3 combines with J gene TRBJ2-3; 12 bases align to TRBD2. The junction had 7 bases not matched to a gene; V was cut back by 4 bases and J by 2 bases. CDR1 is ENHRY, CDR2 SYGVKD, per germline. There are 17 residues in the CDR3. CDR3 residues: CAISGTSGTGVTDTQYF. For the CDR3, the DNA is TGTGCCATCAGTGGGACTAGCGGGACCGGGGTCACAGATACGCAGTATTTT.

The CDR3, as DNA: TGCGCCAGCAGCTTGGACACATTCTCCTACGAGCAGTACTTC. Protein product: CASSLDTFSYEQYF. This sequence joins TRBV5-1 and TRBJ2-7; D ambiguous. Looked up from germline, CDR1 is SGHRS and CDR2 is YFSETQ. Trimming removed 0 bases at V and 0 bases at J, with 7 bases between. The CDR3 is 14 amino acids.

The rearrangement uses TRBV6-5 and TRBJ2-7; TRBD2 aligns across 9 bases. V gave up 8 bases and J gave up 5 bases; unmatched junction bases: 7. This CDR3 is built from 13 residues. The V gene's germline CDR1 is MNHEY and CDR2 SVGAGI. The CDR3 spells CASSRGGVDEQYF. The CDR3 DNA reads as TGTGCCAGCTCGCGGGGGGGCGTCGACGAGCAGTACTTC.

Worth noting for this clone: Other DNA sequences in this specimen translate into the identical CDR3. The chain has TRBV7-2 and TRBJ2-7, with 7 bases aligning to TRBD1. With V trimmed by 0 bases and J by 4 bases, 3 bases remained unmatched. The CDR3 sequence is 14 residues long. Germline-derived CDR1 and CDR2 are SGHTA and FQGNSA. CDR3 DNA: TGTGCCAGCAGCTTAGCGGGACAGACTTACGAGCAGTACTTC. This codes for CASSLAGQTYEQYF. The entire variable domain, with the rest obtained from reference TRBV7-2 and TRBJ2-7, is as follows: GAGVSQSPSNKVTEKGKDVELRCDPISGHTALYWYRQSLGQGLEFLIYFQGNSAPDKSGLPSDRFSAERTGGSVSTLTIQRTQQEDSAVYLCASSLAGQTYEQYFGPGTRLTVT.

The chain carries TRBV27 and TRBJ2-7; 8 bases map to TRBD2. J lost 4 bases, V lost 6 bases, and 14 bases had no gene match. The CDR3 spans 16 residues. In germline, CDR1 is MNHEY, CDR2 SMNVEV (reference sequence). The CDR3 sequence is CASRSPGQREIYEQYF. CDR3 sequence (DNA): TGTGCCAGCAGATCGCCAGGGCAGCGGGAGATATACGAGCAGTACTTC.

The rearrangement uses TRBV30 and TRBJ2-1; 9 nucleotides align to TRBD2. Germline V gives CDR1 GTSNPN, CDR2 SVGIG (reference sequence). V was pared by 3 bases and J by 7 bases, with 7 bases of the junction left unmatched. The CDR3 is 14 residues long. In DNA, the CDR3 is TGTGCCTGGAGGGTAAGCGGGAGGATAAATGAGCAGTTCTTC. This translates into CAWRVSGRINEQFF.

The V and J genes are TRBV10-3 and TRBJ2-2; TRBD2 matches at 11 bases. Germline values: CDR1 ENHRY, CDR2 SYGVKD. CDR3 size: 16 residues. The J segment lost 2 bases and the V segment lost 2 bases, leaving 1 base of the junction unmatched. The CDR3 sequence: CAISEGLAGNTGELFF. The CDR3 nucleotides read TGTGCCATCAGTGAGGGACTAGCGGGTAACACCGGGGAGCTGTTTTTT.

Worth noting for this clone: Other DNA sequences in this specimen translate into the identical CDR3. This chain links TRBV18 with TRBJ2-7; D may be TRBD1 (5 bases). The CDR3 length is 13 residues. Trimming stripped 3 bases from V and 3 bases from J, with 9 bases between. Germline V gives CDR1 KGHSH, CDR2 LQKENI. CDR3 nucleotide sequence: TGTGCCAGCTCACCGGGCAGGGACTACGAGCAGTACTTC. Protein product: CASSPGRDYEQYF.

V usage is TRBV30 and J usage is TRBJ2-7; D possibly uses TRBD1 or TRBD2 (6 bases each). Germline CDR1 is GTSNPN and CDR2 is SVGIG (reference sequence). The length of the CDR3 is 13 residues. The ends were cut back, 4 bases at V and 7 bases at J, with 17 bases in the middle. CDR3 DNA sequence: TGTGCCTGGATAGGGGGGCCCTACGGGGAGCAGTACTTC. Translation gives CAWIGGPYGEQYF.

The chain links TRBV5-1 to TRBJ1-1; 8 bases are shared with TRBD1. The V gene's germline CDR1 is SGHRS and CDR2 YFSETQ. V shed 0 bases and J 1 base; nucleotides not matched to a gene: 11. The CDR3 is made up of 18 amino acids. DNA of the CDR3: TGCGCCAGCAGCTTGGCTTATGGACAGGGCAGGCGGAACACTGAAGCTTTCTTT. Protein sequence: CASSLAYGQGRRNTEAFF.

The rearrangement links TRBV6-5 to TRBJ2-7, with D uncertain. The CDR3 runs to 15 residues. V lost 2 bases and J 3 bases, leaving 14 bases between the germline ends. Germline loops: CDR1 MNHEY, CDR2 SVGAGI. CDR3 DNA: TGTGCCAGCAGTTACAGGCGCGACTCATACTACGAGCAGTACTTC. Protein product: CASSYRRDSYYEQYF.

This rearrangement joins TRBV10-3 to TRBJ2-1; 10 bases fit TRBD2. Looked up from germline, CDR1 is ENHRY and CDR2 is SYGVKD. Losses at the gene ends were 4 bases for V and 1 base for J; bases not matched to a gene: 1. CDR3 length: 15 amino acids. CDR3 sequence: CAISGSGRSYNEQFF. As DNA, the CDR3 is TGTGCCATCAGTGGTAGCGGGAGGTCCTACAATGAGCAGTTCTTC.

The rearrangement joins TRBV11-2 to TRBJ1-6, with no clear D. The germline V gene has CDR1 SGHAT and CDR2 FQNNGV. This CDR3 has 15 residues. Trimming stripped 4 bases from V and 4 bases from J, with 11 bases between. This chain's CDR3 is CASSSAGKYNSPLHF. CDR3 nucleotide sequence: TGTGCCAGCAGCTCCGCGGGGAAATATAATTCACCCCTCCACTTT.

Concerning this clone itself: One junction end does not reproduce the germline sequence, and a read error may be involved. The rearrangement joins TRBV28 to TRBJ2-5, with 7 bases that match TRBD1. CDR3 size: 17 residues. CDR1 MDHEN and CDR2 SYDVKM come from the germline V gene. The CDR3 loop reads CASSSEVFGAVYRGSDF. The DNA for the CDR3 is TGTGCCAGCAGTTCAGAAGTATTTGGGGCGGTATACAGGGGAAGTGACTTC.

J is TRBJ1-2 and V is TRBV25-1; D is possibly TRBD1 (5 bases). This CDR3 spans 15 amino acids. Trimming removed 5 bases from V and 4 bases from J, with 17 bases in between. Germline lookup yields CDR1 MGHDK and CDR2 SYGVNS. CDR3 sequence: CASSPSLLGGYGYTF. In DNA, the CDR3 is TGTGCCAGCAGTCCTAGCCTCTTGGGGGGCTATGGCTACACCTTC.

The sample holds one count of this clone. V is TRBV25-1 and J is TRBJ2-2, with D perhaps assigned TRBD1 or TRBD2 (5 bases each). Germline V gene data show CDR1 as MGHDK and CDR2 as SYGVNS. V was pared by 6 bases and J by 0 bases, with 8 bases between. The CDR3 is made up of 14 amino acids. The CDR3 protein is CASRGTPNTGELFF. CDR3 bases: TGTGCCAGCAGGGGGACGCCGAACACCGGGGAGCTGTTTTTT. Filled out from reference TRBV25-1 and TRBJ2-2, the complete variable domain reads EADIYQTPRYLVIGTGKKITLECSQTMGHDKMYWYQQDPGMELHLIHYSYGVNSTEKGDLSSESTVSRIRTEHFPLTLESARPSHTSQYLCASRGTPNTGELFFGEGSRLTVL.

With regard to this clone: Compared with germline, one end of the junction differs, possibly owing to a read error. The chain employs TRBV7-7 and TRBJ2-3, with 10 positions matching TRBD2. CDR1 and CDR2 from the germline V gene are SSHAT and FNYEAQ (reference sequence). This CDR3 comprises 16 residues. CDR3 DNA: TGTGCTAGCAGCTTGGGAAGCGGGAGGGCCGGAGATACGCAGTATTTT. Translated: CASSLGSGRAGDTQYF.

The V and J genes are TRBV5-1 and TRBJ2-3; D tentatively reads TRBD1 or TRBD2 (5 bases each). Germline loops: CDR1 SGHRS, CDR2 YFSETQ. Between the trimmed V and J ends, which lost 3 bases and 4 bases, there was a span of 18 bases. The CDR3 extends over 16 amino acids. This CDR3 reads CASSYSPRDPSDTQYF. In DNA, the CDR3 is TGCGCCAGCAGCTACTCGCCTCGGGACCCATCAGATACGCAGTATTTT.

The V gene is TRBV6-6, the J gene TRBJ1-6; 11 positions agree with TRBD1. The CDR3 length is 14 residues. The J segment lost 16 bases and the V segment lost 6 bases, leaving 11 bases of the junction unmatched. Germline loops: CDR1 MNHNY, CDR2 SVGAGI (reference sequence). The CDR3 loop is CASRTDRGQSELHF. The CDR3 region has the DNA TGTGCCAGCAGGACGGACAGGGGGCAAAGCGAACTCCACTTT.

The chain employs TRBV5-1 and TRBJ1-1; tentatively, D is TRBD1 (6 bases). Trimming pared 5 bases from V and 3 bases from J, leaving 14 bases between. The germline gives CDR1 SGHRS, CDR2 YFSETQ. The CDR3 covers 14 residues. The CDR3 DNA is TGCGCCAGCAGGATACAGGGCTGGGACACTGAAGCTTTCTTT. This codes for CASRIQGWDTEAFF.

On this clone itself: The same CDR3 is also encoded by other DNA sequences in this sample. V and J are TRBV4-1 and TRBJ2-3; 10 bases line up with TRBD2. This CDR3 region has 16 residues. The ends lost 1 base at V and 3 bases at J; junction bases unmatched: 4. Germline CDR1 is MGHRA and CDR2 is YSYEKL. CDR3 sequence (DNA): TGCGCCAGCAGCCAAGGCCTAGCGGGAGCAACAGATACGCAGTATTTT. Translation gives CASSQGLAGATDTQYF.

The V and J genes are TRBV5-6 and TRBJ1-4; no clear D gene. Germline values: CDR1 SGHDT, CDR2 YYEEEE. V lost 1 base to trimming and J lost 6 bases, with 16 bases between them. The CDR3 consists of 16 residues. The CDR3 here is CASSLLPTADDEKLFF. CDR3 DNA: TGTGCCAGCAGCTTGTTGCCGACGGCCGACGATGAAAAACTGTTTTTT.

The chain joins TRBV10-1 to TRBJ1-1; perhaps TRBD1 as D (6 bases). Germline V gene data show CDR1 as WNHNN and CDR2 as SYGVQD (reference sequence). CDR3 length: 16 amino acids. Trimming took 6 bases from V and 1 from J, leaving 18 bases between them. In DNA, the CDR3 is TGCGCCAGCAGCGCAGACAGGTACCTCGGGAACACTGAAGCTTTCTTT. This encodes CASSADRYLGNTEAFF.

The chain links TRBV6-5 to TRBJ2-7; 7 nucleotides line up with TRBD1. This CDR3 is 15 amino acids long. Germline-derived CDR1 and CDR2 are MNHEY and SVGAGI. The V segment lost 2 bases and the J segment 0 bases; nucleotides outside the gene matches: 4. CDR3 loop: CASSYQRQGSYEQYF. Written as DNA, the CDR3 is TGTGCCAGCAGTTACCAGAGACAGGGCTCCTACGAGCAGTACTTC.

The rearrangement uses TRBV28 and TRBJ1-3, with a possible D match to TRBD1 (5 bases). The CDR3 extends over 16 amino acids. Germline V lookup: CDR1 MDHEN, CDR2 SYDVKM. V lost 1 base, J lost 0 bases, and 10 bases lay in between. The CDR3 protein is CASSLSGSFSGNTIYF. The DNA of the CDR3 is TGTGCCAGCAGTTTATCAGGGTCCTTCTCTGGAAACACCATATATTTT.

V gene TRBV7-9 combines with J gene TRBJ2-5; the D is unclear. The CDR3 has 16 amino acids. Germline CDR1 is SEHNR and CDR2 is FQNEAQ (reference sequence). With 0 bases removed from V and 5 bases from J, the gap between germline ends came to 16 bases. CDR3 amino acids: CASSLAGGPGYETQYF. Here the CDR3 DNA reads TGTGCCAGCAGCTTAGCGGGTGGGCCGGGCTACGAGACCCAGTACTTC.

This sequence joins TRBV7-3 and TRBJ2-3; 8 nucleotides line up with TRBD2. The CDR3 is 13 amino acids. J gave up 1 base and V 6 bases, and 0 bases lay outside the gene matches. The germline gives CDR1 SGHTA, CDR2 FQGTGA. The CDR3 here is CASRAGGTDTQYF. CDR3 in DNA: TGTGCCAGCAGAGCGGGGGGCACAGATACGCAGTATTTT.

The chain is built from TRBV27 and TRBJ2-7; TRBD2 matches 8 bases. CDR3 length: 15 residues. The junction had 10 bases not matched to a gene; V was cut back by 3 bases and J by 6 bases. Germline V lookup: CDR1 MNHEY, CDR2 SMNVEV (reference sequence). This CDR3 is CASSFSGTGSSEQYF. DNA of the CDR3: TGTGCCAGCAGTTTTAGCGGGACCGGATCGTCCGAGCAGTACTTC.